Presented here are 26 T cell receptor beta chains from one specimen sequenced in a study of blood T cell repertoires in COVID-19. TCRdb's table, derived via immunoSEQ multiplex PCR, lists solely in-frame clones and lacks some. In the table there are hundreds of thousands of clones, 83% of which are singletons. Sequencing was carried out using PBMCs or T cells enriched from blood (not recorded which). The receptors shown here come from a woman aged 45-60 years who had been exposed to COVID-19.

This sequence joins TRBV24-1 and TRBJ2-1, with 7 nucleotides matching TRBD1. Germline V gene data show CDR1 as KGHDR and CDR2 as SFDVKD. Trimming removed 1 base from V and 6 bases from J; junction bases left unmatched: 8. The CDR3 has 16 residues. The CDR3 DNA reads as TGTGCCACCAGTGATTTAGGGGGCTCAGGCCGCAATGAGCAGTTCTTC. It yields the protein CATSDLGGSGRNEQFF.

CDR3 nucleotide sequence: TGTGCCAGCAGCTTAGGCTGGCGGGGCACAGATACGCAGTATTTT. Protein: CASSLGWRGTDTQYF. V and J are TRBV7-2 and TRBJ2-3; weak D call: TRBD2 (5 bases). Trimming took off 1 base at V and 1 base at J, with 9 bases between the two ends. Germline CDR1 SGHTA, CDR2 FQGNSA. The CDR3 extends over 15 amino acids.

The chain carries TRBV7-8 and TRBJ2-2; TRBD1 matches 7 bases. Unmatched junction bases numbered 6, after V lost 6 bases and J lost 5 bases. Looked up from germline, CDR1 is SGHVS and CDR2 is FQNEAQ. The CDR3 has 14 residues. This CDR3 reads CASRRQGPTGELFF. In DNA, the CDR3 is TGTGCCAGCAGAAGACAGGGCCCGACCGGGGAGCTGTTTTTT.

This chain uses TRBV19 with TRBJ1-1; D possibly corresponds to TRBD1 (6 bases). Trimming pared 6 bases from V and 0 bases from J, leaving 14 bases between. CDR1 and CDR2 from the germline V gene are LNHDA and SQIVND (reference sequence). CDR3 length: 15 amino acids. The CDR3 nucleotides are TGTGCCAGTAGGAGCCCGGGGGGCATGAACACTGAAGCTTTCTTT. This translates into CASRSPGGMNTEAFF.

Here the CDR3 reads CASDKGAGGYTF. In DNA form, the CDR3 reads TGTGCCAGCGATAAGGGGGCAGGGGGCTACACCTTC. The rearrangement uses TRBV7-9 and TRBJ1-2; 7 bases map to TRBD1. Germline V gene data show CDR1 as SEHNR and CDR2 as FQNEAQ (reference sequence). The CDR3 length is 12 residues. The V gene end was trimmed by 8 bases and the J gene end by 8 bases; junction bases not matched to a gene: 8.

V gene TRBV15 combines with J gene TRBJ1-2; D is perhaps TRBD1 (5 bases). The CDR3 totals 14 residues. V lost 1 base to trimming and J lost 2 bases, with 8 bases between them. Germline CDR1 reads LNHNV; CDR2 reads YYDKDF (reference sequence). CDR3 amino acids: CATSRVGGNYGYTF. The DNA for the CDR3 is TGTGCCACCAGCAGAGTGGGGGGAAACTATGGCTACACCTTC.

This clone was counted a few times. The V gene is TRBV7-3, the J gene TRBJ1-3; D call uncertain. This CDR3 has 14 residues. Germline loops: CDR1 SGHTA, CDR2 FQGTGA. V gave up 6 bases and J gave up 0 bases, with 9 bases separating them. The CDR3, as DNA: TGTGCCAGCAGTCCAGACACCTCTGGAAACACCATATATTTT. Its translation: CASSPDTSGNTIYF.

The chain combines TRBV18 with TRBJ1-2; possibly TRBD1 for D (6 bases). Germline CDR1 and CDR2: KGHSH and LQKENI. Trimming removed 5 bases at V and 7 bases at J, with 8 bases between. The CDR3 is made up of 11 amino acids. This CDR3 reads CASSDRFGYTF. The CDR3 nucleotides read TGTGCCAGCTCAGACAGGTTTGGCTACACCTTC.

This sequence joins TRBV19 and TRBJ1-1; tentatively, D is TRBD1 (6 bases). CDR3 size: 13 residues. V shed 4 bases and J shed 11 bases, with 17 bases lying between them. Germline V gene sequence: CDR1 LNHDA, CDR2 SQIVND (reference sequence). Here the CDR3 reads CASSTPTGADAFF. For the CDR3, the DNA is TGTGCCAGTAGTACTCCGACAGGCGCGGATGCTTTCTTT. Full variable domain (outside the CDR3, taken from reference TRBV19 and TRBJ1-1): DGGITQSPKYLFRKEGQNVTLSCEQNLNHDAMYWYRQDPGQGLRLIYYSQIVNDFQKGDIAEGYSVSREKKESFPLTVTSAQKNPTAFYLCASSTPTGADAFFGQGTRLTVV.

The CDR3 DNA is TGTGCCAGCAGACCGGGACAGTCAAATGAAAAACTGTTTTTT. Protein product: CASRPGQSNEKLFF. This chain links TRBV6-5 with TRBJ1-4; 7 bases match TRBD1. The CDR3 contains 14 residues. V lost 6 bases, J lost 5 bases, and 6 bases stayed unmatched. Germline lookup yields CDR1 MNHEY and CDR2 SVGAGI.

This chain connects TRBV19 to TRBJ2-7; 7 bases are shared with TRBD1. The germline CDR1 and CDR2 sequences are LNHDA and SQIVND (reference sequence). This CDR3 has 15 amino acids. The V and J ends lost 4 bases and 2 bases, in that order; junction bases with no gene match: 8. In DNA, the CDR3 is TGTGCCAGTAGTAGGGACGGGACAGACACCTACGAGCAGTACTTC. The encoded protein is CASSRDGTDTYEQYF.

This clone has a single count. The chain couples TRBV6-2 or TRBV6-3 to TRBJ1-1; D is perhaps TRBD1 (5 bases). V was cut by 2 bases and J by 3 bases, with 13 bases left in between. Germline CDR1 MNHEY, CDR2 SVGEGT. The CDR3 runs 15 residues. As DNA, the CDR3 is TGTGCCAGCAGTTACGCGGGGGTAAGGGACACTGAAGCTTTCTTT. It codes for CASSYAGVRDTEAFF.

The V and J genes are TRBV28 and TRBJ1-2; D might be TRBD1 (5 bases). The CDR3 spans 14 residues. The V and J ends lost 5 bases and 8 bases respectively, with 18 bases between them. CDR1 is MDHEN, CDR2 SYDVKM, per germline. CDR3 amino acids: CASSVLPGSEGYTF. The CDR3 DNA reads TGTGCCAGCAGTGTCCTCCCAGGGTCAGAAGGCTACACCTTC.

This clone was recorded once. The chain combines TRBV28 with TRBJ2-5; TRBD2 agrees at 7 bases. The CDR3 consists of 15 residues. The germline CDR1 and CDR2 sequences are MDHEN and SYDVKM. Trimming at V came to 3 bases and at J to 7 bases, leaving 11 bases not matched to a gene. The CDR3 sequence is CASSLDQGGRGTQYF. CDR3 nucleotide sequence: TGTGCCAGCAGTTTGGACCAGGGAGGGCGCGGGACCCAGTACTTC.

J is TRBJ1-1 and V is TRBV7-9; TRBD1 aligns across 7 bases. The CDR3 is made up of 14 amino acids. V lost 5 bases to trimming and J lost 5 bases; unmatched junction nucleotides: 8. Germline CDR1 SEHNR, CDR2 FQNEAQ (reference sequence). The CDR3 nucleotides are TGTGCCAGCAGCCACCTGGACAGGCGGACTGAAGCTTTCTTT. Protein: CASSHLDRRTEAFF.

The V call is TRBV4-3, the J call TRBJ2-1; 9 nucleotides align to TRBD2. V was pared by 0 bases and J by 2 bases, with 2 bases of the junction left unmatched. The germline gives CDR1 LGHNA, CDR2 YSLEER. The CDR3 has 16 residues. CDR3 sequence: CASSQDAGGPYNEQFF. As DNA, the CDR3 is TGCGCCAGCAGCCAAGATGCGGGGGGGCCCTACAATGAGCAGTTCTTC.

The chain has TRBV6-5 and TRBJ1-2, with 9 nucleotides matching TRBD1. Germline V gives CDR1 MNHEY, CDR2 SVGAGI. Trimming removed 5 bases from V and 13 bases from J; junction bases left unmatched: 8. The CDR3 is made up of 12 amino acids. The CDR3 bases are TGTGCCAGCAGTCCACTAAGACAGGGGGGCACCTTC. Translation: CASSPLRQGGTF.

The chain uses TRBV2 and TRBJ2-3; 8 bases fit TRBD2. The CDR3 has 15 amino acids. The germline gives CDR1 SNHLY, CDR2 FYNNEI. With 5 bases clipped from V and 5 bases from J, the junction kept 9 bases outside the gene matches. CDR3 sequence (DNA): TGTGCCAGCAGTTCTAAGCGGGGGATGGGAGATACGCAGTATTTT. Translated: CASSSKRGMGDTQYF.

V usage is TRBV3-1 (or the pseudogene TRBV3-2) and J usage is TRBJ2-3, with D maybe TRBD2 (5 bases). Germline lookup yields CDR1 LGHDT and CDR2 YNNKEL (reference sequence). Trimming shortened V by 0 bases and J by 6 bases, and 13 bases separated the two germline ends. This CDR3 has 15 residues. The CDR3 sequence: CASSQESAGMDTQYF. In DNA form, the CDR3 reads TGTGCCAGCAGCCAAGAGTCGGCCGGGATGGATACGCAGTATTTT.

The chain combines TRBV18 with TRBJ2-7; TRBD2 is a possible D gene (5 bases). This CDR3 contains 17 residues. CDR1 is KGHSH, CDR2 LQKENI, per germline. V lost 3 bases and J 1 base, leaving 19 bases between the germline ends. The CDR3 coding sequence is TGTGCCAGCTCACCGATTAGCGTAACCACATTTTCCTACGAGCAGTACTTC. This translates into CASSPISVTTFSYEQYF.

The chain employs TRBV2 and TRBJ1-2; unclear D gene. The CDR3 runs to 12 residues. The germline V and J ends were trimmed by 8 bases and 4 bases, with 11 bases remaining between them. Germline V gene data show CDR1 as SNHLY and CDR2 as FYNNEI. In DNA form, the CDR3 reads TGTGCCAGCGGAGGGCGGAGCTATGGCTACACCTTC. Protein: CASGGRSYGYTF.

This chain's CDR3 is CASSLDVAGTSPRFF. CDR3 nucleotide sequence: TGTGCCAGCAGCTTAGATGTGGCGGGGACGTCTCCCCGGTTCTTC. The rearrangement uses TRBV7-2 and TRBJ2-1, with D perhaps TRBD2 (6 bases). The CDR3 is 15 residues long. Looked up from germline, CDR1 is SGHTA and CDR2 is FQGNSA. With 1 base removed from V and 15 bases from J, the gap between germline ends came to 22 bases. Full variable domain (remainder filled in from reference TRBV7-2 and TRBJ2-1): GAGVSQSPSNKVTEKGKDVELRCDPISGHTALYWYRQSLGQGLEFLIYFQGNSAPDKSGLPSDRFSAERTGGSVSTLTIQRTQQEDSAVYLCASSLDVAGTSPRFFGPGTRLTVL.

To note about this clone: Germline and junction disagree at one end, which may indicate a read error. The chain joins TRBV2 to TRBJ2-3; 8 nucleotides agree with TRBD2. Germline CDR1 and CDR2: SNHLY and FYNNEI. This CDR3 region has 15 residues. The chain's CDR3 is CASSQAGDDTDTQYF. The CDR3 DNA follows: TGTGCCAGCAGTCAAGCGGGAGACGACACAGATACGCAGTATTTT.

This sequence joins TRBV6-1 and TRBJ2-5, with TRBD2 matching over 10 bases. This CDR3 has 17 residues. J lost 0 bases, V lost 4 bases, and 8 bases had no gene match. CDR1 and CDR2 from the germline V gene are MNHNS and SASEGT. For the CDR3, the DNA is TGTGCCAGCAGTGCGTTTCTAGCGGGGGCGTACCAAGAGACCCAGTACTTC. Translating it yields CASSAFLAGAYQETQYF.

The rearrangement uses TRBV10-1 and TRBJ1-1; D possibly corresponds to TRBD1 (5 bases). V was trimmed by 2 bases and J by 5 bases, leaving 15 bases between them. Germline CDR1 WNHNN, CDR2 SYGVQD (reference sequence). The CDR3 is 15 residues long. CDR3 bases: TGCGCCAGCAGTGAGGGAGGGCAGGGTAAGACTGAAGCTTTCTTT. Translation: CASSEGGQGKTEAFF.

The chain uses TRBV4-3 and TRBJ1-5; D gene ambiguous. V was clipped by 0 bases and J by 6 bases, with 6 bases between them. The CDR3 spans 13 residues. CDR1 and CDR2 from the germline V gene are LGHNA and YSLEER. The CDR3 is CASSQDNRQPQHF. The CDR3 nucleotides are TGCGCCAGCAGCCAAGATAATCGTCAGCCCCAGCATTTT.